This is a list of T cell receptor beta chains from one sample in a study of blood T cells in healthy people across ages. One entry per CDR3 protein results from TCRdb running MiXCR on the 5' RACE reads. The data show more than 1.4 million distinct CDR3 sequences, 42% seen once. Sequenced sample: blood. These receptor sequences come from a woman aged 18-35 years in good health. Both conserved end residues are part of each CDR3. The D gene is left open where the match is weak. Clone size is not always given. Where it is, it says once, few, many or a class for expanded clones.

cdr3_nt cdr3_aa j_call clone_size v_call d_call
TGTGCCACCAGTGATTGGACAGAGAGTCAGCCCCAGCATTTT CATSDWTESQPQHF TRBJ1-5 . TRBV24-1 .
TGTGCCAGCAGTCCCGCAGGGGAGAGGCAGTATTTT CASSPAGERQYF TRBJ2-3 few TRBV12-3/TRBV12-4 .
TGTGCCAGCAGCCTCAAGAACGCGAGGCTAGCGGGGTCTTCCTACGAGCAGTACTTC CASSLKNARLAGSSYEQYF TRBJ2-7 few TRBV7-4 TRBD2
TGTGCCATCAGCAGGGCGGGGGGGCTACACAATGAGCGGTTCTTC CAISRAGGLHNERFF TRBJ2-1 . TRBV10-3 TRBD2
TGTGCCAGCAGCGTAAAGGCCAAAATAGCGGGGGGGCATGGAGATACGCAGTATTTT CASSVKAKIAGGHGDTQYF TRBJ2-3 few TRBV9 TRBD2
TGCAGCATTGAGGGACCGCCAACTGGAGAAGCTTTCTTT CSIEGPPTGEAFF TRBJ1-1 few TRBV29-1 .
TGTGCCAGCAGACTCAGGGTCTCCTACGAGCAGTACTTC CASRLRVSYEQYF TRBJ2-7 few TRBV6-6 .
TGTGCCAGCAGCCCCACTTATCCCGGGACTAGCGGGAATCCCACAGATACGCAGTATTTT CASSPTYPGTSGNPTDTQYF TRBJ2-3 . TRBV3-1 TRBD2
TGCAGCGTTGAAGATGGCCTAGTCCCCAACAATGAGCAGTTCTTC CSVEDGLVPNNEQFF TRBJ2-1 . TRBV29-1 .
TGTGCCAGCAGCCCCGGACAGATTGGTGGCTACACCTTC CASSPGQIGGYTF TRBJ1-2 . TRBV11-2 .
TGCAGTGCTAGAACGCGCCAGGGTGCCTACGAGCAGTACTTC CSARTRQGAYEQYF TRBJ2-7 few TRBV20-1 .
TGTGCCAGCAGTCCTCTCACTACCAGTACGCAGTATTTT CASSPLTTSTQYF TRBJ2-3 . TRBV28 .
TGCAGCGTGGGAGTTCAGGGAAACTATGGCTACACCTTC CSVGVQGNYGYTF TRBJ1-2 . TRBV29-1 .
TGTGCCAGCAGTCCTACGGCGTCTGGGGCCAACGTCCTGACTTTC CASSPTASGANVLTF TRBJ2-6 many TRBV12-3/TRBV12-4 .
TGTGCCACCGGACTACAACTAGCCTACGAGCAGTACTTC CATGLQLAYEQYF TRBJ2-7 . TRBV28 .
TGCAGTGCCAATATAGCGGGGGGCTTCCTCTACACGCAGTATTTT CSANIAGGFLYTQYF TRBJ2-3 few TRBV20-1 TRBD2
TGTACCAGCAGGGAAGGGGCAGGGGGCAGAGATACGCAGTATTTT CTSREGAGGRDTQYF TRBJ2-3 . TRBV27 TRBD1
TGCAGCGTCACCCAACAGACAGATACGCAGTATTTT CSVTQQTDTQYF TRBJ2-3 many TRBV29-1 .
TGTGCCAGCGGGGTAACCGGGACAGGGGTTTACAATGAGCAGTTCTTC CASGVTGTGVYNEQFF TRBJ2-1 . TRBV12-3/TRBV12-4 TRBD1
TGCGCCAGCACTAGGGAGGGAGAATCGTCTAGCGGTGAGCAGTTCTTC CASTREGESSSGEQFF TRBJ2-1 . TRBV4-1 TRBD2
TGTGCCAGCAGTTACTCTTTCGGGACAGGAGCTACCTACGAGCAGTACTTC CASSYSFGTGATYEQYF TRBJ2-7 . TRBV6-5 TRBD1
TGCGCCGGCAGCGGATCGGCTAGCGGGGGCTCAGATACGCAGTATTTT CAGSGSASGGSDTQYF TRBJ2-3 . TRBV4-1 TRBD2
TGCAGTGCTAACTCGGGGGGCACAGATACGCAGTATTTT CSANSGGTDTQYF TRBJ2-3 . TRBV20-1 .
TGTGCCAGCAGTTTATTTGGGGTGGGGAATCAGCCCCAGCATTTT CASSLFGVGNQPQHF TRBJ1-5 few TRBV27 .
TGTGCCAGCAGCTTAGGGGACAGAGACCTCGCTAGCAATCAGCCCCAGCATTTT CASSLGDRDLASNQPQHF TRBJ1-5 few TRBV7-9 TRBD1
TGCAGCGTTGACAGCCGAGTAGCGGGAGGGATCGATGAGCAGTTCTTC CSVDSRVAGGIDEQFF TRBJ2-1 . TRBV29-1 TRBD2
TGTGCCAGCACAAGTTTCCCCGGGAACACTGAAGCTTTCTTT CASTSFPGNTEAFF TRBJ1-1 few TRBV27 .
TGTGCCAGCAGTTATTCGGAAGGGACCCCGAGAGATACGCAGTATTTT CASSYSEGTPRDTQYF TRBJ2-3 . TRBV6-2/TRBV6-3 .
TGTGCCAGCAGTGAAACGGAAGGAAACACCATATATTTT CASSETEGNTIYF TRBJ1-3 . TRBV6-1 .
TGTGCCAGCGCCCTCTACAATGAGCAGTTCTTC CASALYNEQFF TRBJ2-1 . TRBV2 .
TGCGCCAGCAGCGAAACGGGATTTAGCTCCTACGAGCAGTACTTC CASSETGFSSYEQYF TRBJ2-7 . TRBV5-1 .
TGTGCCAGCAGCCCCTGGTTTAGCAACTCACCCCTCCACTTT CASSPWFSNSPLHF TRBJ1-6 few TRBV6-5 .